This T cell receptor (beta chain) was recovered during a study of human T cells and chemical hapten exposure. Study-wide points: Alopecia in all donors means immunity may differ from healthy individuals.

TCRdb itself ran the RACE reads through MiXCR, one entry per CDR3 protein. The data contain about 49,000 distinct CDR3 sequences, about 9% of them singletons. This clonotype has ten or more counts. Its antigen is unidentified. The time point here: patch test 1, 2 weeks after DPC sensitization. Treatment described: therapeutic diphenylcyclopropenone sensitization with weekly scalp DPC. Total RNA came from unfractionated whole blood. CDR3 length: 13 residues. CDR1 and CDR2 from the germline V gene are DFQATT and SNEGSKA (reference sequence). V dropped 6 bases and J dropped 4; count of bases not matched to a gene: 6.

The receptor's source is a woman in her forties or fifties with alopecia areata. Some clones in this sample may be carry-over from other donors' samples. The V gene is TRBV20-1, the J gene TRBJ2-7, with 10 bases aligning to TRBD2. The sequencing here drew on whole blood, taken in connection with sensitization to the hapten diphenylcyclopropenone (DPC). The chain's CDR3 is CSADPSGSYEQYF. CDR3 bases: TGCAGTGCGGATCCTAGCGGGAGTTACGAGCAGTACTTC.